Included here is one T cell receptor beta chain sequence, with context. Its antigen is currently unknown. These data originate in a study of T-cell memory formation after mild COVID-19. General observations from the study: Pre-infection memory contained some responding clones, which suggested that cross-reactive memory had joined.

TCRdb reprocessed the 5' RACE reads via MiXCR and lists one record per CDR3 protein. The sample includes roughly 620,000 distinct CDR3 sequences, 15% to 20% seen only once; the top ten take 12%. V lost 8 bases, J lost 4 bases, and 7 bases lay in between. This CDR3 is 11 amino acids long. The germline V gene has CDR1 SEHNR and CDR2 FQNEAQ (reference sequence). This chain joins TRBV7-9 and TRBJ2-3; D gene uncertain. This receptor was taken from an adult woman who had mild COVID-19 (a few samples of this study predate the infection). Cell type and time point are not known. Sequencing was performed on PBMCs or a T cell subset sorted from them (not recorded which). CDR3 DNA: TGTGCCAGCGAACCGCCAGATACGCAGTATTTT. Translating it yields CASEPPDTQYF.